Listed below are T cell receptor beta chains from one sample, sequenced in a study of CD8 T cells in ankylosing spondylitis. TCRdb used MiXCR to reprocess the 5' RACE reads, holding one entry per CDR3 protein. The sample contains roughly 180,000 distinct CDR3 sequences, 9.5% to 15% of which appear only once. Material: blood, either unsorted or a sorted T cell fraction (not recorded which). The receptors originated from a male donor with ankylosing spondylitis or in good health (not recorded which). CDR3s include the opening cysteine and the closing phenylalanine or tryptophan. A D gene is named only where the DNA matches it firmly. Clone size is not always given. Where it is, it says once, few, many or a class for expanded clones.

j_call | clone_size | d_call | v_call | cdr3_aa | cdr3_nt
TRBJ2-7 | . | . | TRBV4-1 | CASSQVGGHEQYF | TGCGCCAGCAGCCAAGTGGGGGGTCACGAGCAGTACTTC
TRBJ1-1 | . | . | TRBV27 | CASSLWRGNTEAFF | TGTGCCAGCAGTTTATGGAGGGGGAACACTGAAGCTTTCTTT
TRBJ2-7 | many | . | TRBV5-1 | CASSLTGGGEQYF | TGCGCCAGCAGCTTGACAGGAGGGGGAGAGCAGTACTTC
TRBJ2-6 | few | . | TRBV5-1 | CASSLEGGTGANVLTF | TGCGCCAGCAGCTTGGAGGGGGGGACAGGGGCCAACGTCCTGACTTTC
TRBJ2-2 | . | TRBD1 | TRBV6-1 | CASSGQGKTGELFF | TGTGCCAGCAGTGGACAGGGAAAAACCGGGGAGCTGTTTTTT
TRBJ2-3 | . | TRBD2 | TRBV30 | CAWSLLAGSTDTQYF | TGTGCCTGGAGTCTTTTAGCGGGAAGCACAGATACGCAGTATTTT
TRBJ2-7 | few | . | TRBV19 | CASSPGGGGSYEQYF | TGTGCCAGTAGTCCAGGCGGTGGCGGCTCCTACGAGCAGTACTTC
TRBJ2-1 | . | TRBD1 | TRBV4-1 | CASSQGDRGPGEQFF | TGCGCCAGCAGCCAAGGGGACAGGGGGCCTGGTGAGCAGTTCTTC
TRBJ2-7 | few | TRBD1 | TRBV6-1 | CASSADRAYEQYF | TGTGCCAGCAGCGCGGACAGGGCCTACGAGCAGTACTTC
TRBJ2-7 | . | . | TRBV30 | CAWGAGIYYEQYF | TGTGCCTGGGGAGCCGGGATTTACTACGAGCAGTACTTC
TRBJ2-7 | few | . | TRBV13 | CASSPRRGSEQYF | TGTGCCAGCAGCCCCCGAAGGGGATCCGAGCAGTACTTC
TRBJ2-7 | few | . | TRBV4-1 | CASSQEGQGGYYEQYF | TGCGCCAGCAGCCAAGAAGGTCAGGGCGGTTACTACGAGCAGTACTTC
TRBJ2-6 | . | . | TRBV3-1 | CASSQVLLPRSNVLTF | TGTGCCAGCAGCCAGGTTCTCCTCCCGCGGTCCAACGTCCTGACTTTC
TRBJ2-3 | few | TRBD1 | TRBV12-3/TRBV12-4 | CASSLGQVSTDTQYF | TGTGCCAGCAGTTTGGGACAGGTTAGCACAGATACGCAGTATTTT
TRBJ2-1 | . | . | TRBV9 | CASSVEAISYNEQFF | TGTGCCAGCAGCGTAGAAGCCATCTCCTACAATGAGCAGTTCTTC
TRBJ2-1 | few | TRBD2 | TRBV7-9 | CASSLGLAGGPNNEQFF | TGTGCCAGCAGCCTAGGACTAGCGGGGGGGCCTAACAATGAGCAGTTCTTC
TRBJ2-5 | . | . | TRBV2 | CASSEPGHEGETQYF | TGTGCCAGCAGTGAGCCAGGCCATGAAGGGGAGACCCAGTACTTC
TRBJ2-1 | . | TRBD2 | TRBV20-1 | CSARDRAGGNNEQFF | TGCAGTGCTAGAGATCGAGCGGGAGGGAATAATGAGCAGTTCTTC
TRBJ2-1 | many | TRBD1 | TRBV12-3/TRBV12-4 | CASSLGTGAGEEQFF | TGTGCCAGCAGTTTGGGGACAGGGGCCGGGGAGGAGCAGTTCTTC
TRBJ2-3 | . | . | TRBV11-2 | CASQGGLTDTQYF | TGTGCCAGCCAGGGAGGTTTGACAGATACGCAGTATTTT
TRBJ1-5 | . | . | TRBV3-1 | CASSPGLRGQPQHF | TGTGCCAGCAGCCCCGGTTTACGGGGGCAGCCCCAGCATTTT
TRBJ2-1 | few | TRBD1 | TRBV7-2 | CASSAGQGGAYNEQFF | TGTGCCAGCAGCGCCGGACAGGGAGGCGCCTACAATGAGCAGTTCTTC
TRBJ2-7 | . | TRBD1 | TRBV6-1 | CASSSGTGREQYF | TGTGCCAGCAGCTCCGGGACAGGGCGGGAGCAGTACTTC
TRBJ1-5 | few | . | TRBV2 | CASSKGSINQPQHF | TGTGCCAGCAGTAAAGGGTCTATCAATCAGCCCCAGCATTTT
TRBJ1-1 | . | . | TRBV12-3/TRBV12-4 | CASGEGGFFF | TGTGCCAGCGGCGAGGGGGGCTTTTTCTTT
TRBJ2-1 | few | TRBD2 | TRBV6-1 | CASSENELRGGSYNEQFF | TGTGCCAGCAGTGAAAATGAGTTGCGGGGGGGCTCCTACAATGAGCAGTTCTTC
TRBJ2-2 | . | TRBD2 | TRBV4-1 | CASSQGGRPTSGGNTGELFF | TGCGCCAGCAGCCAAGGAGGCCGCCCGACTAGCGGGGGAAACACCGGGGAGCTGTTTTTT
TRBJ2-2 | . | . | TRBV5-1 | CASSRRVATANTGELFF | TGCGCCAGCAGCCGCAGGGTCGCGACCGCTAACACCGGGGAGCTGTTTTTT
TRBJ2-7 | . | TRBD1 | TRBV12-3/TRBV12-4 | CASSDRAGGYEQYF | TGTGCCAGCAGTGACCGGGCAGGGGGCTACGAGCAGTACTTC
TRBJ2-5 | few | . | TRBV4-1 | CASSLRHLPPETQYF | TGCGCCAGCAGCCTAAGGCACCTGCCCCCAGAGACCCAGTACTTC
TRBJ2-5 | few | TRBD1 | TRBV4-1 | CASSRNRGPTETQYF | TGCGCCAGCAGCCGCAACAGGGGGCCGACCGAGACCCAGTACTTC
TRBJ2-1 | few | TRBD1 | TRBV7-6 | CASSLGGQSSYNEQFF | TGTGCCAGCAGCTTAGGGGGACAGAGCTCCTACAATGAGCAGTTCTTC
TRBJ1-5 | . | TRBD1 | TRBV5-6 | CASSLMQGDQPQHF | TGTGCCAGCAGCTTGATGCAGGGGGATCAGCCCCAGCATTTT
TRBJ2-1 | many | . | TRBV25-1 | CASSEYSFANEQFF | TGTGCCAGCAGTGAATATAGCTTTGCTAATGAGCAGTTCTTC
TRBJ2-7 | . | . | TRBV6-2/TRBV6-3 | CASKVGYEQYF | TGTGCCAGCAAGGTGGGGTACGAGCAGTACTTC
TRBJ2-1 | . | TRBD2 | TRBV20-1 | CSAALPLAGGGYNEQFF | TGCAGTGCCGCGCTTCCTTTAGCGGGGGGGGGCTACAATGAGCAGTTCTTC
TRBJ2-1 | . | TRBD2 | TRBV5-4 | CASRDGLADNEQFF | TGTGCCAGCAGAGACGGACTAGCGGACAATGAGCAGTTCTTC
TRBJ1-1 | . | . | TRBV5-1 | CASSLTGIRNTEAFF | TGCGCCAGCAGCTTGACAGGGATCAGGAACACTGAAGCTTTCTTT
TRBJ2-1 | . | . | TRBV24-1 | CATSESTDPNNEQFF | TGTGCCACCAGTGAGTCGACGGATCCTAACAATGAGCAGTTCTTC
TRBJ2-1 | many | . | TRBV5-1 | CASSLVANEQFF | TGCGCCAGCAGCTTGGTAGCCAATGAGCAGTTCTTC
TRBJ2-7 | many | TRBD2 | TRBV5-1 | CASSFSGTTYEQYF | TGCGCCAGCAGCTTTAGCGGGACCACCTACGAGCAGTACTTC
TRBJ2-1 | few | . | TRBV4-1 | CASSQESRGGQLQEQFF | TGCGCCAGCAGCCAAGAGTCGAGGGGGGGCCAACTCCAGGAGCAGTTCTTC
TRBJ1-3 | . | . | TRBV12-3/TRBV12-4 | CASSSWGSGNTIYF | TGTGCCAGCAGTTCCTGGGGTTCTGGAAACACCATATATTTT
TRBJ2-3 | few | . | TRBV7-9 | CASSLRAARDTQYF | TGTGCCAGCAGCTTAAGGGCAGCTCGCGATACGCAGTATTTT
TRBJ2-3 | few | . | TRBV9 | CASSVEQYTDTQYF | TGTGCCAGCAGCGTGGAACAGTACACAGATACGCAGTATTTT
TRBJ2-4 | few | TRBD2 | TRBV11-2 | CASSPLRGRGGLGAKNIQYF | TGTGCCAGCAGCCCCCTCCGTGGGCGGGGGGGCCTAGGGGCCAAAAACATTCAGTACTTC
TRBJ2-2 | few | TRBD2 | TRBV4-1 | CASSLGTSGMFGELFF | TGCGCCAGCAGCCTTGGGACTAGCGGGATGTTCGGGGAGCTGTTTTTT
TRBJ1-2 | . | . | TRBV14 | CASSPGRYSYGYTF | TGTGCCAGCAGCCCTGGACGGTATTCCTATGGCTACACCTTC
TRBJ2-1 | . | . | TRBV27 | CASSALASSEQFF | TGTGCCAGCAGTGCGCTAGCTTCAAGTGAGCAGTTCTTC
TRBJ2-7 | . | TRBD2 | TRBV9 | CASSVSGGPSYEQYF | TGTGCCAGCAGCGTGAGCGGGGGGCCCTCCTACGAGCAGTACTTC
TRBJ2-3 | few | . | TRBV20-1 | CCASLVATASSTDTQYF | TGCTGCGCTAGCCTAGTAGCGACTGCCTCTAGCACAGATACGCAGTATTTT
TRBJ2-2 | . | . | TRBV2 | CASNKDTGELFF | TGTGCCAGCAATAAAGACACCGGGGAGCTGTTTTTT
TRBJ1-2 | . | . | TRBV29-1 | CSGWGTNYGYTF | TGCAGCGGGTGGGGAACTAACTATGGCTACACCTTC
TRBJ1-4 | . | TRBD1 | TRBV7-2 | CASSSGQGGEKLFF | TGTGCCAGCAGCTCGGGACAGGGGGGTGAAAAACTGTTTTTT
TRBJ1-1 | few | . | TRBV4-1 | CASSQDPQGRNEAFF | TGCGCCAGCAGCCAAGATCCGCAGGGACGTAATGAAGCTTTCTTT
TRBJ2-1 | few | . | TRBV21-1 | CASIRQGGNNEQFF | TGTGCCAGCATCCGGCAGGGAGGGAACAATGAGCAGTTCTTC
TRBJ2-7 | . | . | TRBV6-5 | CASSYSFGYSSYEQYF | TGTGCCAGCAGTTACTCATTTGGGTACAGCTCCTACGAGCAGTACTTC
TRBJ1-1 | . | . | TRBV7-9 | CASSFPLGENTEAFF | TGTGCCAGCAGCTTCCCCTTGGGGGAAAACACTGAAGCTTTCTTT